These 8 T cell receptor beta chains came from one sample sequenced in a study of cytomegalovirus exposure and HLA in healthy donors. Assay used: immunoSEQ multiplex PCR; TCRdb lists only in-frame clones, some missing. Of more than 60,000 clones listed, over 95% are singletons. The sequenced material came from PBMCs. The receptors shown here come from a woman between 18 and 30 years old in good health and CMV-seropositive.

J is TRBJ2-7 and V is TRBV9, with a tentative D call TRBD2 (6 bases). The CDR3 consists of 14 residues. The ends were cut back, 1 base at V and 2 bases at J, with 10 bases in the middle. Germline CDR1 is SGDLS and CDR2 is YYNGEE. CDR3 residues: CASSVSAGTYEQYF. The CDR3 region has the DNA TGTGCCAGCAGCGTATCAGCGGGTACCTACGAGCAGTACTTC.

The rearrangement uses TRBV6-6 and TRBJ2-2; TRBD1 aligns across 8 bases. V was clipped by 2 bases and J by 5 bases; unmatched bases: 1. The length of the CDR3 is 14 residues. The germline gives CDR1 MNHNY, CDR2 SVGAGI (reference sequence). The CDR3 nucleotides read TGTGCCAGCAGTTACACAGGGGGAACCGGGGAGCTGTTTTTT. It specifies CASSYTGGTGELFF.

The rearrangement links TRBV7-9 to TRBJ2-1, with D possibly being TRBD1 (5 bases). Trimming left V 5 bases short and J 8 bases short, with 19 bases between. CDR3 size: 15 residues. Germline CDR1 reads SEHNR; CDR2 reads FQNEAQ (reference sequence). The chain's CDR3 is CASSQTQGAAYEQFF. The CDR3 nucleotides read TGTGCCAGCAGCCAGACCCAGGGTGCAGCCTATGAGCAGTTCTTC.

The chain uses TRBV28 and TRBJ2-7, with D unclear. The CDR3 has 14 amino acids. Germline CDR1 and CDR2: MDHEN and SYDVKM. The V and J ends lost 3 bases and 1 base respectively, with 10 bases between them. For the CDR3, the DNA is TGTGCCAGCAGTTTTTTGGGCAGTTCCTACGAGCAGTACTTC. This translates into CASSFLGSSYEQYF.

The chain recombines TRBV12-5 with TRBJ2-1, with TRBD1 as a possible D gene (5 bases). The CDR3 is 15 amino acids. Germline V CDR1 and CDR2: LGHNT, FRNRAP. The V and J ends lost 2 bases and 1 base respectively, with 9 bases between them. CDR3 sequence reads: CASGLRQPSYNEQFF. Written as DNA, the CDR3 is TGTGCTAGTGGTTTGAGACAGCCATCCTACAATGAGCAGTTCTTC.

V and J are TRBV25-1 and TRBJ1-5; TRBD1 is a possible D gene (6 bases). Between the trimmed V and J ends, which lost 3 bases and 7 bases, there was a span of 10 bases. This CDR3 has 13 residues. Germline assignment: CDR1 MGHDK and CDR2 SYGVNS. CDR3 nucleotides: TGTGCCAGCAGTGAGACAGGTCGACAGCCCCAGCATTTT. Protein sequence: CASSETGRQPQHF.

V is TRBV4-3 and J is TRBJ1-2; 7 bases match TRBD1. Trimming at V came to 1 base and at J to 4 bases, leaving 9 bases not matched to a gene. Germline lookup yields CDR1 LGHNA and CDR2 YSLEER. The CDR3 is made up of 16 amino acids. The CDR3, as DNA: TGCGCCAGCAGCCAAGCCCAGGGACAGAGAATCTATGGCTACACCTTC. Translation gives CASSQAQGQRIYGYTF.

The CDR3: CASSRQGNQPQHF. In DNA, the CDR3 is TGTGCCAGCAGTCGACAGGGCAATCAGCCCCAGCATTTT. This sequence joins TRBV6-5 and TRBJ1-5; D is perhaps TRBD1 (6 bases). V was cut by 5 bases and J by 2 bases, with 7 bases left in between. CDR3 length: 13 residues. Germline V gene lookup returns CDR1 MNHEY and CDR2 SVGAGI.